This T cell receptor (beta chain) was sequenced in a study of T-cell memory formation after mild COVID-19. Turning to the study itself: In these data, TCR clusters were largely donor specific. Study-wide results and caveats: Pre-infection memory held some responding clones, suggesting pre-existing cross-reactive T cells responded.

Turning to this clonotype: Its matching antigen is unknown.

TCRdb reprocessed the 5' RACE reads via MiXCR and lists one record per CDR3 protein. The table includes roughly 400,000 distinct CDR3 sequences, around a sixth detected once. Sequencing was done on a sample of PBMCs or a T cell subset sorted from them (not recorded which). The receptor's source is a man aged 18 to 29 who had mild COVID-19 (a few samples of this study predate the infection). Cell type and time point are not known.

CDR3 DNA: TGCGCCAGCAGCTTAAGGGGGGACAATGAGCAGTTCTTC. It encodes CASSLRGDNEQFF. The chain carries TRBV5-1 and TRBJ2-1; tentatively, D is TRBD1 or TRBD2 (6 bases each). The V end lost 2 bases, the J end lost 5 bases, and 8 bases lay between the germline ends. The CDR3 totals 13 residues. Germline V gives CDR1 SGHRS, CDR2 YFSETQ.